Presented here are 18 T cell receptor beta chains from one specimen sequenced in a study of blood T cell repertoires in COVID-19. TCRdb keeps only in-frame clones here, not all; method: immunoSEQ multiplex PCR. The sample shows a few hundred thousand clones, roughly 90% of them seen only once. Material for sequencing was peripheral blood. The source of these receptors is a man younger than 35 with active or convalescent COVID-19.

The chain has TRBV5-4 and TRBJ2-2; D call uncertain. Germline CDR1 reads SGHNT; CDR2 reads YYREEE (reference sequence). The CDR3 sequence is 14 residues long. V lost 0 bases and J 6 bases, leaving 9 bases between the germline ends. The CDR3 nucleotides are TGTGCCAGCAGCTTGGACTTTCGCCCCGGGGAGCTGTTTTTT. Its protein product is CASSLDFRPGELFF.

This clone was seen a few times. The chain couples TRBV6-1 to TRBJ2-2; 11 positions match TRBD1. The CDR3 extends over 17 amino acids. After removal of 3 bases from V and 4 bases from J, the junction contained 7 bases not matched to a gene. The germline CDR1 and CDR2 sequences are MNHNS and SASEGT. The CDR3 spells CASSDGAGTGGTGELFF. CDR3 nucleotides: TGTGCCAGCAGTGATGGGGCCGGGACAGGGGGCACCGGGGAGCTGTTTTTT.

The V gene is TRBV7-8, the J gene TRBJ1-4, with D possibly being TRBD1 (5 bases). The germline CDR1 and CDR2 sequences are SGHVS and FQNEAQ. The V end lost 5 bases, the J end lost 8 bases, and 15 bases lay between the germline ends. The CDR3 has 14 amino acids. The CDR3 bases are TGTGCCAGCAGCCCCCGGATGGGGCAGGAAAAACTGTTTTTT. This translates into CASSPRMGQEKLFF.

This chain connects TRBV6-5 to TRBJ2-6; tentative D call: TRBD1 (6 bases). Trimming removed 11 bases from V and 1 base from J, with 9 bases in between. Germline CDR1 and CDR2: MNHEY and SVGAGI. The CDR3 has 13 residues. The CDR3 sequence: CAARGSGANVLTF. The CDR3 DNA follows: TGTGCCGCCAGGGGATCTGGGGCCAACGTCCTGACTTTC.

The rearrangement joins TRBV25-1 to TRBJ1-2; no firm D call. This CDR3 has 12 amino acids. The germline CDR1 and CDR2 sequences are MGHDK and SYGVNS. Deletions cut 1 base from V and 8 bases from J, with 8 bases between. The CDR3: CASSESIAGYTF. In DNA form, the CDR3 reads TGTGCCAGCAGTGAATCCATTGCGGGCTACACCTTC.

The CDR3 DNA is TGTGCCAGCAGTTACGGTACGGTAAGCTCCTACAATGAGCAGTTCTTC. Translated: CASSYGTVSSYNEQFF. The chain employs TRBV6-5 and TRBJ2-1; D uncertain. V shed 2 bases and J shed 0 bases, with 11 bases lying between them. This CDR3 is built from 16 residues. Germline lookup yields CDR1 MNHEY and CDR2 SVGAGI.

CDR3 in amino acids: CASSLFGGSNQPQHF. The CDR3 DNA is TGTGCCAGCAGTCTCTTTGGGGGGAGCAATCAGCCCCAGCATTTT. The chain couples TRBV28 to TRBJ1-5, with D tentatively TRBD1 (5 bases). This CDR3 is 15 amino acids long. The V end lost 5 bases, the J end lost 1 base, and 12 bases lay between the germline ends. Germline loops: CDR1 MDHEN, CDR2 SYDVKM.

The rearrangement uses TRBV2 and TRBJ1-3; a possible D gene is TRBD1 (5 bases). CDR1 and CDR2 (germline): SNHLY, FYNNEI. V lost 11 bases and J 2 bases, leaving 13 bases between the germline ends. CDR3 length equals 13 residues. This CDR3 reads CAAAGGTGNTIYF. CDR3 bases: TGTGCCGCAGCCGGGGGAACTGGAAACACCATATATTTT.

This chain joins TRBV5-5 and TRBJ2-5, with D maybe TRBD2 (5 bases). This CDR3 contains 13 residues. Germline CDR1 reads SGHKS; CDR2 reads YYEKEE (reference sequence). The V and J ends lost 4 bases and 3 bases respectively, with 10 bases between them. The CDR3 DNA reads TGTGCCAGCAGCCGGGATATGGAAGAGACCCAGTACTTC. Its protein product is CASSRDMEETQYF. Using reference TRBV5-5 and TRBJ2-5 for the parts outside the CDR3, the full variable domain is DAGVTQSPTHLIKTRGQQVTLRCSPISGHKSVSWYQQVLGQGPQFIFQYYEKEERGRGNFPDRFSARQFPNYSSELNVNALLLGDSALYLCASSRDMEETQYFGPGTRLLVL.

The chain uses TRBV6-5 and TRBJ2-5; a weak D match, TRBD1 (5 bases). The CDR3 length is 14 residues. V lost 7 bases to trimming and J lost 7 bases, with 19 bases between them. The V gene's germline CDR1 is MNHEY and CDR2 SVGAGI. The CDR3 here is CASTMGQGVGTQYF. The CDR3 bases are TGTGCCAGCACCATGGGCCAGGGTGTTGGGACCCAGTACTTC.

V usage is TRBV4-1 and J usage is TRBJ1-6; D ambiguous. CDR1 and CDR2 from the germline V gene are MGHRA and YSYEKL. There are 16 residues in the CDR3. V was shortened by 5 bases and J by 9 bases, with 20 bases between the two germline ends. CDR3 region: CASSVTAEVFGSPLHF. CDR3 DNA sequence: TGCGCCAGCAGCGTTACGGCGGAGGTTTTCGGTTCACCCCTCCACTTT.

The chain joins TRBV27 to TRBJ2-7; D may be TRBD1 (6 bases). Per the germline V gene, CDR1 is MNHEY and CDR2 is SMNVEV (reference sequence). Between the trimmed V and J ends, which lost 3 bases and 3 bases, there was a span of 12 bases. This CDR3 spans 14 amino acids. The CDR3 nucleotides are TGTGCCAGCAGTTTGAGGGGGAGCTACTACGAGCAGTACTTC. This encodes CASSLRGSYYEQYF.

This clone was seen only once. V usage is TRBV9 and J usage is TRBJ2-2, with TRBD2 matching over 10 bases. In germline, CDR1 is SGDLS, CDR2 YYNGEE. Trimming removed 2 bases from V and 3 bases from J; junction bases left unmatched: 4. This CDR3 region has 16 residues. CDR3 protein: CASSVSGGPDTGELFF. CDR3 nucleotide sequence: TGTGCCAGCAGCGTTAGCGGGGGGCCTGACACCGGGGAGCTGTTTTTT.

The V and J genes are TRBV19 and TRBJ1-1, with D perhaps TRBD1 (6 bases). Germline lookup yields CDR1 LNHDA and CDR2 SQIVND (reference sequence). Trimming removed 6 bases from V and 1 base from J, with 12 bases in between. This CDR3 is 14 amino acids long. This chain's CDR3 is CASRATGQNTEAFF. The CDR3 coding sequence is TGTGCCAGTAGGGCGACAGGCCAGAACACTGAAGCTTTCTTT.

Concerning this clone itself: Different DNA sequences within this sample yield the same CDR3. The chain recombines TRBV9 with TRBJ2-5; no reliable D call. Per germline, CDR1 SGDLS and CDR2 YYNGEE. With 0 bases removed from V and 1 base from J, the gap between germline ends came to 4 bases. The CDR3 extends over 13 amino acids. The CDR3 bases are TGTGCCAGCAGCGTAGCCGGCCAAGAGACCCAGTACTTC. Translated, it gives CASSVAGQETQYF.

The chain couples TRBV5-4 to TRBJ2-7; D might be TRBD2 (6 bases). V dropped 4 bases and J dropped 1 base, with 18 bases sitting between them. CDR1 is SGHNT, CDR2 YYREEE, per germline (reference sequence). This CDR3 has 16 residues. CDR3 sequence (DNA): TGTGCCAGCAGCGGGCGGGGAGCGGGTTGGTCCTACGAGCAGTACTTC. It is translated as CASSGRGAGWSYEQYF.

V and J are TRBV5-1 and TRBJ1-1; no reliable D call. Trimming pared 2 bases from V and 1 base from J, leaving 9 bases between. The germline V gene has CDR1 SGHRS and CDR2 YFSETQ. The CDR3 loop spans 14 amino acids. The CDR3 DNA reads TGCGCCAGCAGCTTTGGGCAGCCGAACACTGAAGCTTTCTTT. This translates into CASSFGQPNTEAFF.

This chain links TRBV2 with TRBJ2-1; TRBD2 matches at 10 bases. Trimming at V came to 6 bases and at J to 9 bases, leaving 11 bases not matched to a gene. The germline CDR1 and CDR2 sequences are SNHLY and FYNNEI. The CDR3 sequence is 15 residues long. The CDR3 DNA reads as TGTGCCAGCAGACCAAGCGGGAGGGCCCTAAGTGAGCAGTTCTTC. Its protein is CASRPSGRALSEQFF.